The 32 T cell receptor beta chains below were found in one sample sequenced in a study of blood T cell repertoires in COVID-19. Generated by immunoSEQ multiplex PCR, the TCRdb table keeps only in-frame clones and is missing some. The sample comprises around 72,000 clones, around 76% of which are singletons, and under 20% rests with the top ten. Sequencing was done on a sample of peripheral blood. The receptor source for this set is a human donor in a cohort sampled during active COVID-19.

This sequence joins TRBV30 and TRBJ2-7, with D maybe TRBD2 (6 bases). V was trimmed by 2 bases and J by 4 bases, leaving 12 bases between them. Germline V lookup: CDR1 GTSNPN, CDR2 SVGIG (reference sequence). There are 13 residues in the CDR3. DNA for the CDR3: TGTGCCTGGAGTCGCGGGACCAGTTACGAGCAGTACTTC. Translation gives CAWSRGTSYEQYF.

The chain is built from TRBV2 and TRBJ2-3; 8 nucleotides line up with TRBD2. After removal of 8 bases from V and 3 bases from J, the junction contained 7 bases not matched to a gene. Germline values: CDR1 SNHLY, CDR2 FYNNEI. The CDR3 totals 14 residues. The CDR3 region has the DNA TGTGCCAGCTCCGGGGGGGCCTGGACAGATACGCAGTATTTT. It is translated as CASSGGAWTDTQYF.

The V call is TRBV7-2, the J call TRBJ2-3; TRBD1 matches at 7 bases. Germline V gene sequence: CDR1 SGHTA, CDR2 FQGNSA. Trimming cost V 5 bases and J 1 base; bases outside gene matches: 6. The CDR3 is 15 residues long. CDR3 in amino acids: CASSLNGQGTDTQYF. CDR3 coding DNA: TGTGCCAGCAGCCTTAACGGACAGGGCACAGATACGCAGTATTTT.

This clone was found a few times. The chain employs TRBV11-2 and TRBJ2-5, with D possibly TRBD1 on 5 matching bases. V was shortened by 6 bases and J by 2 bases, with 13 bases between the two germline ends. The CDR3 sequence is 14 residues long. Germline V gene sequence: CDR1 SGHAT, CDR2 FQNNGV. The CDR3 DNA reads TGTGCCAGCAGAAAGACAGTGACTCAAGAGACCCAGTACTTC. It codes for CASRKTVTQETQYF.

This chain links TRBV18 with TRBJ2-5; 7 nucleotides agree with TRBD1. V was clipped by 2 bases and J by 5 bases; unmatched bases: 11. CDR3 size: 16 residues. Germline loops: CDR1 KGHSH, CDR2 LQKENI. Here the CDR3 reads CASSPVGQLHGETQYF. The CDR3 nucleotides read TGTGCCAGCTCACCAGTGGGACAGCTTCACGGGGAGACCCAGTACTTC.

The chain uses TRBV7-2 and TRBJ2-7; 10 positions match TRBD1. Germline lookup yields CDR1 SGHTA and CDR2 FQGNSA. Trimming took 0 bases from V and 1 from J; bases not matched to a gene: 18. The CDR3 is made up of 21 amino acids. Here the CDR3 DNA reads TGTGCCAGCAGCTTAGCCCGGAACGAGGTGGGACAGGGGTCCAAGTCCTACGAGCAGTACTTC. Translated: CASSLARNEVGQGSKSYEQYF.

The chain joins TRBV6-6 to TRBJ1-5, with D possibly being TRBD1 (5 bases). Germline CDR1 MNHNY, CDR2 SVGAGI (reference sequence). CDR3 size: 15 residues. The V and J ends lost 6 bases and 4 bases respectively, with 16 bases between them. The CDR3 DNA reads as TGTGCCAGCAGCCACCAGGGAAGGCGGAATCAGCCCCAGCATTTT. Encoded protein: CASSHQGRRNQPQHF.

The V call is TRBV20-1, the J call TRBJ2-2; 10 nucleotides align to TRBD2. Germline values: CDR1 DFQATT, CDR2 SNEGSKA (reference sequence). V gave up 3 bases and J gave up 3 bases; unmatched junction bases: 4. The CDR3 runs 15 residues. CDR3 region: CSASAGTSDTGELFF. For the CDR3, the DNA is TGCAGTGCTAGTGCCGGGACTAGCGACACCGGGGAGCTGTTTTTT.

Here the CDR3 DNA reads TGTGCCAGCAGTACTTTATACAGGAACCCCTATGGCTACACCTTC. It encodes CASSTLYRNPYGYTF. The J gene is TRBJ1-2, the V gene TRBV6-5; D perhaps matches TRBD1 (5 bases). Germline V gives CDR1 MNHEY, CDR2 SVGAGI. The CDR3 has 15 amino acids. The V gene lost 5 bases and the J gene lost 4 bases, with 17 bases spanning the gap.

The rearrangement joins TRBV5-5 to TRBJ2-2; no clear D gene. The CDR3 is made up of 12 amino acids. Trimming shortened V by 1 base and J by 6 bases, and 4 bases separated the two germline ends. In germline, CDR1 is SGHKS, CDR2 YYEKEE (reference sequence). CDR3 sequence reads: CASSLPPGELFF. The CDR3 DNA follows: TGTGCCAGCAGCTTGCCTCCCGGGGAGCTGTTTTTT.

The gene calls are TRBV6-2 or TRBV6-3 and TRBJ1-5; TRBD1 matches at 7 bases. V trimming: 6 bases; J trimming: 3 bases; junction bases outside the gene matches: 5. Germline values: CDR1 MNHEY, CDR2 SVGEGT. CDR3 length equals 14 residues. DNA of the CDR3: TGTGCCAGCAGCTTACAGGGGTACAATCAGCCCCAGCATTTT. Residues: CASSLQGYNQPQHF.

This chain links TRBV7-2 with TRBJ2-7, with no clear D. V shed 0 bases and J shed 0 bases, with 12 bases lying between them. Germline assignment: CDR1 SGHTA and CDR2 FQGNSA. This CDR3 has 16 amino acids. The CDR3 DNA sequence: TGTGCCAGCAGCTTAGCCGGCAGGCCCTTCTCCTACGAGCAGTACTTC. Translated: CASSLAGRPFSYEQYF. Together with reference TRBV7-2 and TRBJ2-7, the CDR3 gives the full variable domain: GAGVSQSPSNKVTEKGKDVELRCDPISGHTALYWYRQSLGQGLEFLIYFQGNSAPDKSGLPSDRFSAERTGGSVSTLTIQRTQQEDSAVYLCASSLAGRPFSYEQYFGPGTRLTVT.

This chain links TRBV7-2 with TRBJ2-7; perhaps TRBD2 as D (5 bases). CDR1 is SGHTA and CDR2 is FQGNSA in the germline V gene. V dropped 1 base and J dropped 3 bases, with 10 bases sitting between them. The CDR3 length is 14 residues. In DNA form, the CDR3 reads TGTGCCAGCAGCTTAGGGCAGGACTTCTACGAGCAGTACTTC. Amino acid sequence: CASSLGQDFYEQYF.

The V call is TRBV3-1 (or the pseudogene TRBV3-2), the J call TRBJ1-1, with TRBD1 matching 7 bases. From germline, CDR1 is LGHDT and CDR2 YNNKEL (reference sequence). V lost 2 bases and J lost 5; bases outside the gene matches: 5. There are 14 residues in the CDR3. The CDR3 here is CASSQTGDRTEAFF. In DNA, the CDR3 is TGTGCCAGCAGCCAAACAGGGGACAGAACTGAAGCTTTCTTT.

The chain recombines TRBV5-1 with TRBJ2-3, with no clear D. Germline CDR1 and CDR2: SGHRS and YFSETQ. The CDR3 length is 15 residues. V was trimmed by 5 bases and J by 0 bases, leaving 13 bases between them. The CDR3 nucleotides are TGCGCCAGCAGACTGGTTCTCTCGAGCACAGATACGCAGTATTTT. This encodes CASRLVLSSTDTQYF.

V usage is TRBV30 and J usage is TRBJ2-7, with 9 bases lining up with TRBD1. The CDR3 runs to 14 residues. Germline trimming cut 4 bases from V and 3 bases from J; bases unmatched to any gene: 7. Looked up from germline, CDR1 is GTSNPN and CDR2 is SVGIG (reference sequence). CDR3: CAWNLRQGVYEQYF. CDR3 nucleotides: TGTGCCTGGAATTTGAGACAGGGGGTCTACGAGCAGTACTTC.

The V and J genes are TRBV4-1 and TRBJ2-7; D may be TRBD1 (6 bases). Germline CDR1 MGHRA, CDR2 YSYEKL. This CDR3 comprises 13 residues. Trimming pared 5 bases from V and 2 bases from J, leaving 10 bases between. The CDR3 is CASSMDSTYEQYF. The CDR3 nucleotides are TGCGCCAGCAGCATGGACAGTACCTACGAGCAGTACTTC.

The rearrangement uses TRBV7-2 and TRBJ2-7, with 9 positions matching TRBD2. V lost 7 bases and J lost 7; bases outside the gene matches: 14. The CDR3 spans 15 residues. Germline V gene data show CDR1 as SGHTA and CDR2 as FQGNSA. CDR3 amino acids: CASTPRAGGLYEQYF. In DNA form, the CDR3 reads TGTGCCAGCACCCCCCGTGCGGGGGGGCTTTATGAGCAGTACTTC.

V is TRBV7-8 and J is TRBJ1-6, with a possible D match to TRBD1 (6 bases). The CDR3 spans 15 residues. From germline, CDR1 is SGHVS and CDR2 FQNEAQ. V shed 1 base and J shed 7 bases, with 11 bases lying between them. CDR3 residues: CASSLEGGLNSPLHF. The CDR3 nucleotides are TGTGCCAGCAGCTTAGAAGGGGGACTAAATTCACCCCTCCACTTT. Complete variable domain (other parts from reference TRBV7-8 and TRBJ1-6): GAGVSQSPRYKVAKRGQDVALRCDPISGHVSLFWYQQALGQGPEFLTYFQNEAQLDKSGLPSDRFFAERPEGSVSTLKIQRTQQEDSAVYLCASSLEGGLNSPLHFGNGTRLTVT.

This chain joins TRBV6-5 and TRBJ2-7, with 13 bases aligning to TRBD2. Germline CDR1 is MNHEY and CDR2 is SVGAGI. The CDR3 contains 15 residues. Germline trimming cut 6 bases from V and 1 base from J; bases unmatched to any gene: 3. The CDR3, as DNA: TGTGCCAGCAGCTTGACTAGCGGGGGGTCCTACGAGCAGTACTTC. This sequence encodes CASSLTSGGSYEQYF.

The rearrangement uses TRBV10-3 and TRBJ2-3; D is perhaps TRBD2 (6 bases). V shed 0 bases and J shed 0 bases, with 13 bases lying between them. Looked up from germline, CDR1 is ENHRY and CDR2 is SYGVKD. The CDR3 loop spans 17 amino acids. The CDR3 DNA reads as TGTGCCATCAGTGAGTCGGCGGCGGGGAGGAGCACAGATACGCAGTATTTT. It yields the protein CAISESAAGRSTDTQYF.

J is TRBJ2-7 and V is TRBV7-8; D might be TRBD2 (6 bases). V lost 4 bases and J 3 bases, leaving 10 bases between the germline ends. Germline V gene sequence: CDR1 SGHVS, CDR2 FQNEAQ. The CDR3 totals 13 residues. This chain's CDR3 is CASSSGGYYEQYF. The CDR3, as DNA: TGTGCCAGCAGCTCCGGGGGTTACTACGAGCAGTACTTC.

This clone has only one observation. This chain joins TRBV3-1 (or the pseudogene TRBV3-2) and TRBJ2-3; no firm D call. V shed 0 bases and J shed 6 bases, with 7 bases lying between them. The germline V gene encodes CDR1 LGHDT and CDR2 YNNKEL (reference sequence). This CDR3 comprises 13 residues. CDR3 residues: CASSQDGADTQYF. The CDR3 DNA reads TGTGCCAGCAGCCAAGATGGAGCGGATACGCAGTATTTT.

This rearrangement joins TRBV5-1 to TRBJ2-2; 7 bases agree with TRBD1. The CDR3 contains 16 residues. Germline CDR1 is SGHRS and CDR2 is YFSETQ. Trimming removed 4 bases from V and 5 bases from J; junction bases left unmatched: 11. The CDR3 DNA reads TGCGCCAGCAGCGGCCTCGGGACAGTGGGTACCGGGGAGCTGTTTTTT. Protein: CASSGLGTVGTGELFF.

This chain links TRBV6-2 or TRBV6-3 with TRBJ2-7; D perhaps matches TRBD2 (5 bases). Germline V gene lookup returns CDR1 MNHEY and CDR2 SVGEGT. V was trimmed by 5 bases and J by 2 bases, leaving 13 bases between them. This CDR3 has 14 amino acids. CDR3 coding DNA: TGTGCCAGCAGTGCGATGACGGGGACCTACGAGCAGTACTTC. This gives the protein CASSAMTGTYEQYF.

The chain has TRBV12-3 or TRBV12-4 and TRBJ2-7, with D unclear. The CDR3 runs to 13 residues. V lost 3 bases to trimming and J lost 0 bases, with 6 bases between them. The CDR3 sequence is CASSFGSSYEQYF. The CDR3 nucleotides are TGTGCCAGCAGTTTTGGCAGCTCCTACGAGCAGTACTTC.

CDR3 loop: CASSIRPGPYEQYF. CDR3 DNA sequence: TGTGCCAGTAGTATTCGGCCAGGCCCCTACGAGCAGTACTTC. This rearrangement joins TRBV19 to TRBJ2-7; no clear D. The V gene's germline CDR1 is LNHDA and CDR2 SQIVND (reference sequence). V was trimmed by 3 bases and J by 2 bases, leaving 11 bases between them. This CDR3 comprises 14 residues.

This chain links TRBV6-2 or TRBV6-3 with TRBJ1-1; D gene unclear. Germline loops: CDR1 MNHEY, CDR2 SVGEGT. The CDR3 totals 14 residues. Trimming stripped 2 bases from V and 0 bases from J, with 7 bases between. In DNA form, the CDR3 reads TGTGCCAGCAGTTACCTACGAGTGAACACTGAAGCTTTCTTT. Protein sequence: CASSYLRVNTEAFF.

The genes are TRBV4-2 and TRBJ1-2; D is unclear. V lost 0 bases and J lost 2, with 7 bases in between. The CDR3 runs 14 residues. Germline-derived CDR1 and CDR2 are LGHNA and YNFKEQ. CDR3 in amino acids: CASSQDPGNYGYTF. In DNA, the CDR3 is TGTGCCAGCAGCCAAGATCCCGGGAACTATGGCTACACCTTC.

V gene TRBV5-6 combines with J gene TRBJ2-7, with D tentatively TRBD2 (6 bases). V lost 5 bases and J lost 7, with 10 bases in between. The CDR3 covers 11 residues. Germline CDR1 and CDR2: SGHDT and YYEEEE. In DNA, the CDR3 is TGTGCCAGCAGAAATCGGGGGGAGCAGTACTTC. Its protein is CASRNRGEQYF.

The chain carries TRBV12-5 and TRBJ1-5, with TRBD1 identical over 11 bases. Germline lookup yields CDR1 LGHNT and CDR2 FRNRAP. The ends lost 6 bases at V and 6 bases at J; junction bases unmatched: 7. This CDR3 is 15 amino acids long. The DNA of the CDR3 is TGTGCTAGTGGCACGGACAGGGGGCGATTTCAGCCCCAGCATTTT. Its translation is CASGTDRGRFQPQHF.

This clone is a singleton in its sample. This sequence joins TRBV6-5 and TRBJ1-4, with TRBD1 as a possible D gene (5 bases). This CDR3 comprises 16 residues. Trimming shortened V by 4 bases and J by 7 bases, and 19 bases separated the two germline ends. The germline CDR1 and CDR2 sequences are MNHEY and SVGAGI. Here the CDR3 reads CASSLSGYPPSEKLFF. The CDR3 DNA reads as TGTGCCAGCAGTTTATCAGGGTACCCACCCTCTGAAAAACTGTTTTTT.